The clone carrying this T cell receptor (beta chain) showed up just a few times. The antigen is undetermined. The source of the sample is a study of T cell responses to AZD1222 COVID-19 vaccine. Here immunoSEQ multiplex PCR was the method, and the copy in TCRdb shows in-frame clones only, minus some. The top ten clones hold approximately 9% of a sample with around 99,000 clones, 90% to 95% of them seen once. Overall study findings and caveats: Nearly half of spike-specific TCRs reportedly go after variant regions that carry no mutations. Spike-specific TCR breadth and depth were elevated following two AZD1222 doses.

The V and J ends lost 4 bases and 3 bases respectively, with 7 bases between them. The CDR3 has 13 residues. The V gene's germline CDR1 is MNHEY and CDR2 SVGAGI. J is TRBJ1-5 and V is TRBV6-5; D is uncertain. The source is an adult who received the AZD1222 COVID-19 vaccine. The sequencing used peripheral blood, collected 28 days after the second AZD1222 dose. CDR3 region: CASSSTVNQPQHF. CDR3 in DNA: TGTGCCAGCAGTTCAACAGTCAATCAGCCCCAGCATTTT.